This T cell receptor beta chain derives from a study of cytomegalovirus exposure and HLA in healthy donors (dated by TCRdb to about 2017). In terms of the full investigation: According to an earlier analysis of a few hundred of the donors, about 180 million T cells yielded 117 million unique TCR beta sequences and 276 Gb of sequence data. Every discovery cohort repertoire had been produced on one sequencing platform. An earlier analysis of about 620 of the donors applied high-throughput TCR beta sequencing to assess whether each TCR beta V gene segment acted as functional or pseudogenic. A later genetic analysis used genome-wide SNP genotypes for about 65% of the 666 donors, treating that subset as a discovery cohort. The number of donors typed differed by locus, with 629-630 for A, B, C, DRB1 and DQB1, more than 500 for DQA1, about 610 for DPA1, and some 450 for DPB1. The genetic ancestry cluster associated with self-reported Caucasian donors included roughly four fifths of the approximately 430 genotyped donors. HLA typing covered class I and class II loci at four-digit resolution. About five DR-DQ haplotypes were treated as single units for association and clustering because of strong linkage in the cohort. To predict cytomegalovirus infection status, the study brought together high-throughput TCR immunosequencing, statistical association of individual TCRs with disease status, and machine learning. Rather than using new phenotypic data, the later analysis identified candidate immune exposures from TCR beta sequences and from how often those sequences occurred across donors. Across 398 genotyped donors of the cohort, an average of about 220,000 unique TCR beta nucleotide sequences per donor were sequenced, and 15% to 20% of those sequences were non-productive. An early release that covered about 600 HLA-typed donors contained approximately 320 gigabases of sequencing data and 80 million or so unique TCR sequences. A later analysis re-analyzed previously published TCR beta repertoires from 500 to 700 donors and added high-resolution HLA genotyping to study TCR occurrence patterns. The study aimed to test whether signatures of past pathogen exposure could be identified by cataloging public T cell receptors. Besides the first cohort of roughly 660 subjects, a separate validation cohort made up of 120 different subjects was used. Donor age, sex, ethnicity and CMV serostatus were collected together with the repertoire data. Using immunosequencing, the study profiled T cell repertoires from around 680 subjects and related those repertoires to cytomegalovirus serostatus.

On this clone itself: The antigen this receptor binds is unknown. The sample holds no much larger clone one base away, and base qualities are not on file.

The full study reports these points: In this cohort, only TCR beta chains were sequenced, and detectable features were limited by the absence of alpha or paired-chain data. Strong co-occurrence of HLA alleles, especially DR and DQ, made assigning TCR associations to individual alleles difficult. According to a later analysis, TCR association rates differed among HLA loci, with DRB1 alleles showing the most associated TCRs and HLA-C alleles showing the fewest. Most TCR sequences were observed very rarely across donors, whereas some public TCRs were present in many individuals. In a later analysis, 15,000 to 20,000 TCR beta sequences were associated with specific HLA alleles at a false discovery rate of 0.05. According to a later genetic analysis, donors in an Asian-associated ancestry cluster had fewer N-insertions in productive TCRs than the approximately 700-donor mean. CMV serostatus was the only immune exposure information available for the cohort. According to a later analysis, parvovirus B19, influenza, CMV and Epstein-Barr virus appeared linked to several top co-occurrence clusters. Presence/absence analyses assumed roughly uniform sequencing depth across donors, an assumption that may not hold. The study gave a list of under 200 TCR beta chains associated with cytomegalovirus. In an earlier analysis of more than 500 of the donors, most TCR beta V segments appeared in productive rearrangements about 90% or about 30% of the time, broadly matching IMGT annotations. In a later genetic analysis, a missense DCLRE1C variant was associated with V-gene and J-gene trimming of TCR beta chains, and the association was replicated in an independent cohort. In both the original and validation cohorts, the classifier was reported to diagnose cytomegalovirus status with high specificity and sensitivity. HLA typing was unavailable for some donors at each locus, so association tests used only the typed subset. A few of the identified cytomegalovirus-associated TCR beta chains were confirmed in vitro to be specific for cytomegalovirus antigens. In a later analysis, HLA-associated TCR beta chains showed more clonal expansion and lower generation probabilities than non-associated chains that were equally common. Correlated functional status among segregating V segments might reflect linkage disequilibrium, but an unknown experimental factor could not be ruled out. Most CMV-associated TCR beta chains appeared to be HLA-restricted in a later analysis, and the HLA associations seemed to be driven largely by CMV exposure. A further reported finding was that TCR beta sequences accurately predicted the HLA-A and HLA-B alleles for most subjects in the first cohort. Because counts were too low, around 18 rarely observed V segments, including chromosome 9 orphons, were left out of the earlier analysis of 587 of the donors. According to the authors, the approach could potentially be generalized to other disease states and immunological phenotypes. A group of highly shared sequence variants was considered likely to be a technical artifact of the sequencing pipeline. Some IMGT-functional V segments, including TRBV6-2 and TRBV6-3, could not be told apart with the 87-base-pair reads, so those segments were excluded.

The cohort comprised fewer than 700 healthy bone marrow donors. At the time of sampling, every cohort member was nominally healthy, though immune exposures that went unrecorded were likely present. The donor tested CMV seropositive and was one of the 289 seropositive cohort members. A peripheral blood sample was provided by each donor, and peripheral blood mononuclear cells were used for TCR beta sequencing. The Qiagen DNeasy Blood Extraction Kit was used to extract genomic DNA from the blood cell samples. Library method: the immunoSEQ multiplex PCR assay. A mixture of 60 forward primers for TCR Vbeta segments and 13 reverse primers for TCR Jbeta segments was used in the multiplex PCR. The CDR3 region of rearranged TCR beta genes was amplified from genomic DNA by a multiplex PCR assay. Amplified TCR beta libraries were sequenced as 87-base-pair reads on the Illumina HiSeq System. The original methods were these. A later analysis tallied tens of millions of unique TCR beta chains across the 666 repertoires, and approximately 9.9 million of those chains were shared by two or more donors. Raw reads were error-corrected and collapsed into unique sequences by a nearest-neighbor algorithm in which closely related sequences were merged to remove PCR and sequencing errors. Alignment of CDR3 sequences to IMGT reference sequences was used to assign V, D and J gene segments. For a sequence to be retained, at least a six-nucleotide match to both a V gene segment and a J gene segment was required. Rearrangements were classified as productive when the CDR3 lacked stop codons and remained in frame with V and J, and all other rearrangements were classified as non-productive. Following IMGT convention, CDR3 was defined as the stretch from the second conserved V-encoded cysteine up to the conserved J-encoded phenylalanine. Sequences without an unambiguous match to a single V gene segment were excluded from the earlier analysis of about 600 of the donors. An earlier analysis of several hundred of the donors called V segments functional above 56.7% productive rearrangements and segregating when the between-donor standard deviation exceeded 5%. To diagnose cytomegalovirus status from the catalog of TCR beta chain sequences, a statistical classification framework was built. A later analysis assigned V and J genes by comparing TCR nucleotide sequences with IMGT/GENE-DB human TR gene sequences. Using the TCRdist pipeline, a later analysis assigned CDR3 sequences along with most-parsimonious VDJ recombination scenarios. A later analysis defined each TCR beta chain by its CDR3 amino acid sequence plus V-gene family, and excluded reads lacking a unique V-gene family. In a later analysis, some 600 highly shared, low-generation-probability nucleotide sequences were removed to address suspected cross-contamination and a sequencing artifact. In a later analysis, a clonal expansion index for each public chain was calculated from normalized within-repertoire ranks of inferred template counts. A later analysis computed generation probabilities with a VDJ recombination model fitted to out-of-frame rearrangements, and checked the results against IGoR. Hypergeometric tests were used in a later analysis to score TCR-TCR, TCR-HLA and TCR-CMV co-occurrence, with a repertoire-size bias correction applied to the TCR pairs. To estimate false discovery rates, a later analysis permuted the HLA or CMV assignments 20 times. In a later analysis, co-occurring TCRs were grouped with DBSCAN, and TCRdist sequence similarity was added when clustering was performed within HLA-allele-positive subsets. Repertoires with fewer than 30,000 or more than 120,000 public chains, plus five repertoires with anomalous nucleotide sharing, were excluded from co-occurrence clustering. This immuneACCESS table, as held by TCRdb, lists in-frame sequences with V and J called but not all clones. Of the missing ones, under half trace to an unresolved V gene in checked studies; the others have no known cause. V and J calls and clone size come straight from that table; D and trimming were deduced from the DNA. Within this sample are a few hundred thousand clones, with roughly four fifths of them counted one time only. The ten largest clones add up to about 2% of the sample.

V has 2 bases trimmed and J has 10 bases trimmed; junction bases matching no gene number 10. The germline V gene (reference sequence) sets CDR1 to GTSNPN and CDR2 to SVGIG. Including cysteine and phenylalanine, the CDR3 has 13 amino acids. Only the CDR3 DNA stays, 39 bases, in frame from base 1. The sample comprised PBMCs. This chain joins TRBV30 to TRBJ1-2, and 7 junctional nucleotides match TRBD1. This TCR was sampled from a woman aged 40 to 50 in good health and CMV-seropositive. This receptor has the CDR3 CAWSMTGRRFYTF. In nucleotide form, the sequence is TGTGCCTGGAGTATGACAGGGCGTAGATTCTACACCTTC.